These 13 T cell receptor beta chains originate from one sample sequenced in a study of T cell repertoires in cytomegalovirus infection. TCRdb reprocessed the reads via MiXCR and lists one record per CDR3 protein. The sample includes approximately 1,000,000 distinct CDR3 sequences, roughly 31% of them seen just once. These TCRs' antigens remain unknown. Sequencing was performed on cultured CD8+ T cells from PBMCs, taken from culture after CMV antigen stimulation. These receptors all stem from a human donor in good health (CMV status not recorded). Some clones in this sample may be carry-over from other donors' samples.

This clonotype was observed at least ten times. The V and J genes are TRBV27 and TRBJ1-6, with D tentatively TRBD1 (5 bases). CDR3 length equals 14 residues. From germline, CDR1 is MNHEY and CDR2 SMNVEV (reference sequence). V was pared by 5 bases and J by 4 bases, with 9 bases between. The DNA for the CDR3 is TGTGCCAGCAGTCCCCGACAGTATAATTCACCCCTCCACTTT. This encodes CASSPRQYNSPLHF.

This clonotype was seen many times. CDR3 bases: TGTGCCAGCAGTAAAAGACAGGGATACGATCAGCCCCAGCATTTT. This translates into CASSKRQGYDQPQHF. The chain has TRBV12-3 or TRBV12-4 and TRBJ1-5; 7 positions match TRBD1. This CDR3 is built from 15 residues. V gave up 5 bases and J gave up 5 bases; unmatched junction bases: 9.

This clonotype was seen only a few times. The chain combines TRBV12-3 or TRBV12-4 with TRBJ2-7; D is undetermined. Deletions cut 5 bases from V and 3 bases from J, with 8 bases between. CDR3 length: 12 amino acids. Written as DNA, the CDR3 is TGTGCCAGCAGTGCCCAGTTCTACGAGCAGTACTTC. Its translation: CASSAQFYEQYF.

The rearrangement joins TRBV29-1 to TRBJ2-7; D remains ambiguous. V shed 4 bases and J shed 6 bases, with 13 bases lying between them. In germline, CDR1 is SQVTM, CDR2 ANQGSEA. The CDR3 is 12 residues long. The CDR3 sequence is CSVGSVNREQYF. The CDR3 coding sequence is TGCAGCGTTGGCTCCGTAAACCGCGAGCAGTACTTC.

The table lists this clonotype with a few counts. This rearrangement joins TRBV6-4 to TRBJ1-1; D gene uncertain. V was shortened by 0 bases and J by 3 bases, with 5 bases between the two germline ends. The CDR3 has 13 residues. The germline CDR1 and CDR2 sequences are MRHNA and SNTAGT. Written as DNA, the CDR3 is TGTGCCAGCAGTGACTCGAGGTACACTGAAGCTTTCTTT. It specifies CASSDSRYTEAFF.

This clonotype was recorded a few times. This rearrangement joins TRBV5-6 to TRBJ1-2; TRBD1 matches 9 bases. The V and J ends lost 4 bases and 7 bases, in that order; junction bases with no gene match: 8. CDR1 is SGHDT and CDR2 is YYEEEE in the germline V gene. This CDR3 is 14 amino acids long. The CDR3 region is CASSLGTGPFGYTF. The DNA for the CDR3 is TGTGCCAGCAGCCTGGGGACAGGGCCCTTTGGCTACACCTTC.

The rearrangement uses TRBV14 and TRBJ2-2; the D is unclear. There are 14 residues in the CDR3. Germline V gene lookup returns CDR1 SGHDN and CDR2 FVKESK. The V and J ends lost 4 bases and 5 bases respectively, with 11 bases between them. Here the CDR3 reads CASSLFRVTGELFF. The CDR3 nucleotides read TGTGCCAGCAGCCTTTTTCGAGTAACCGGGGAGCTGTTTTTT. Combining the CDR3 with reference TRBV14 and TRBJ2-2 gives the whole variable domain EAGVTQFPSHSVIEKGQTVTLRCDPISGHDNLYWYRRVMGKEIKFLLHFVKESKQDESGMPNNRFLAERTGGTYSTLKVQPAELEDSGVYFCASSLFRVTGELFFGEGSRLTVL.

The gene calls are TRBV4-2 and TRBJ2-1; D remains ambiguous. Germline V gives CDR1 LGHNA, CDR2 YNFKEQ. V shed 1 base and J shed 7 bases, with 8 bases lying between them. This CDR3 has 13 residues. This CDR3 is CASSQARTNEQFF. The CDR3 nucleotides are TGTGCCAGCAGCCAAGCCAGGACGAATGAGCAGTTCTTC.

This clonotype was seen more than once but under ten times. The chain employs TRBV12-5 and TRBJ2-1, with a weak D call TRBD1 (5 bases). Germline V gives CDR1 LGHNT, CDR2 FRNRAP. V was trimmed by 0 bases and J by 8 bases, leaving 11 bases between them. The CDR3 covers 14 residues. DNA for the CDR3: TGTGCTAGTGGTTTGGTAGAGTGGGGCGATGAGCAGTTCTTC. It specifies CASGLVEWGDEQFF.

The rearrangement links TRBV20-1 to TRBJ1-5, with D possibly TRBD1 on 5 matching bases. V was cut by 2 bases and J by 7 bases, with 12 bases left in between. Germline V lookup: CDR1 DFQATT, CDR2 SNEGSKA (reference sequence). The CDR3 is made up of 13 amino acids. Written as DNA, the CDR3 is TGCAGTGCTAGACTGGCAGGGAGCCAGCCCCAGCATTTT. Protein sequence: CSARLAGSQPQHF.

This chain uses TRBV7-3 with TRBJ1-2, with D possibly matching TRBD1 (6 bases). V was clipped by 2 bases and J by 4 bases, with 14 bases between them. The CDR3 runs to 15 residues. Germline-derived CDR1 and CDR2 are SGHTA and FQGTGA. The CDR3 nucleotides read TGTGCCAGCAGCTTAGATACACAGGGACTCTATGGCTACACCTTC. It encodes CASSLDTQGLYGYTF.

The gene calls are TRBV27 and TRBJ2-5, with 9 bases fitting TRBD2. J was trimmed by 3 bases and V by 4 bases; bases with no gene match: 6. The CDR3 loop spans 15 amino acids. The V gene's germline CDR1 is MNHEY and CDR2 SMNVEV (reference sequence). The CDR3 DNA reads TGTGCCAGCAGTTCACCGACTAGCGGAAAAGAGACCCAGTACTTC. Its translation is CASSSPTSGKETQYF.

The genes are TRBV6-8 and TRBJ2-7; D remains unclear. The V gene's germline CDR1 is MNHGY and CDR2 SAAAGT. Trimming took 5 bases from V and 4 from J, leaving 9 bases between them. This CDR3 has 12 residues. CDR3 coding DNA: TGTGCCAGCAGTGGTCCAGGTTACGAGCAGTACTTC. Translating it yields CASSGPGYEQYF.